The clone carrying this T cell receptor (beta chain) was detected once. The target antigen is unknown. The sample originates from a study of shared clonotypes between healthy human individuals. Looking at the study overall: CD4 naive and CD4 memory each took three plates per donor, while CD8 naive took two and CD8 memory one. Study results and caveats: Clonotype sharing among donors was thought likely to change with sequencing depth.

Authors' data handling: From ImmunoSEQ came sequences covering only the junction and carrying no quality scores, so filtering differed. Assay used: immunoSEQ multiplex PCR; TCRdb lists only in-frame clones, some missing. The DNA gave D and trimming, while V, J and clone size come from that table. The sample gives under 650,000 clones, 90% to 97% of which show up once; 0.06% is in the top ten. Trimming shortened V by 8 bases and J by 1 base, and 18 bases separated the two germline ends. This CDR3 is 15 amino acids long. In germline, CDR1 is MNHEY, CDR2 SVGAGI. Each sample came from a Caucasian adult donor living in Nashville, Tennessee.

This sequence joins TRBV6-5 and TRBJ2-7; D not resolved. The sequence derives from a woman in her 30s in good health. Sequenced input: naive CD4+ T cells sorted from blood. The subset was: CD45RA+ positively selected. CDR3 amino acids: CASQPTSLGSYEQYF. In nucleotides, the CDR3 is TGTGCCAGCCAGCCGACATCTCTGGGATCCTACGAGCAGTACTTC.